This entry describes one T cell receptor beta chain. The antigen is unknown. The source of the sample is a study of CD8+ T cells in alopecia areata. The treatment denotes: oral pan-JAK inhibitor, 5-10 mg twice daily. Germline CDR1 is SNHLY and CDR2 is FYNNEI. CDR3 length equals 14 residues. Trimming shortened V by 5 bases and J by 7 bases, and 17 bases separated the two germline ends. Study observations and caveats: Numerous clones, expanded in lesions, remained in scalp and blood during tofacitinib. For patients receiving tofacitinib, scalp clonality and expanded CD8+ clones among the top 100 significantly decreased. Only a single nonresponder existed, so baseline CD8+ expansion links stay unclear.

RNA extraction was followed by reverse transcription into cDNA, which acted as the sequencing template. Using immunoSEQ multiplex PCR, the repertoire was profiled, and TCRdb retains in-frame clones only, with some absent. The table has about 190,000 clones, under 80% seen once. The chain employs TRBV2 and TRBJ1-1; D gene uncertain. The specimen was CD4+ T cells sorted from blood, collected at roughly week 49, from a patient treated with tofacitinib. This TCR came from a human donor with alopecia areata. CDR3 sequence reads: CASSPTPRVGEAFF. The CDR3 coding sequence is TGTGCCAGCAGTCCAACTCCCCGGGTGGGTGAAGCTTTCTTT. Full variable domain (rest looked up from reference TRBV2 and TRBJ1-1): EPEVTQTPSHQVTQMGQEVILRCVPISNHLYFYWYRQILGQKVEFLVSFYNNEISEKSEIFDDQFSVERPDGSNFTLKIRSTKLEDSAMYFCASSPTPRVGEAFFGQGTRLTVV.